This TCR beta chain comes out of a study of OX40 agonist ivuxolimab in advanced cancers. This CDR3 has 14 residues. Trimming removed 7 bases at V and 2 bases at J, with 14 bases between. Looked up from germline, CDR1 is MDHEN and CDR2 is SYDVKM. Sequenced by immunoSEQ multiplex PCR; TCRdb stores in-frame clones only, minus some. This repertoire shows tens of thousands of clones, 70% to 90% found once; its top ten account for 2% to 3%. The chain has TRBV28 and TRBJ1-2, with a weak D call TRBD1 (6 bases). This TCR came from an adult with an advanced solid tumor such as melanoma, head and neck, liver or kidney cancer. This material consisted of CD4+ or CD8+ T cells sorted from blood, taken in a trial of the OX40 agonist ivuxolimab. The CDR3 is CASTSPGVNYGYTF. The CDR3, as DNA: TGTGCCAGCACCTCGCCAGGGGTAAACTATGGCTACACCTTC.